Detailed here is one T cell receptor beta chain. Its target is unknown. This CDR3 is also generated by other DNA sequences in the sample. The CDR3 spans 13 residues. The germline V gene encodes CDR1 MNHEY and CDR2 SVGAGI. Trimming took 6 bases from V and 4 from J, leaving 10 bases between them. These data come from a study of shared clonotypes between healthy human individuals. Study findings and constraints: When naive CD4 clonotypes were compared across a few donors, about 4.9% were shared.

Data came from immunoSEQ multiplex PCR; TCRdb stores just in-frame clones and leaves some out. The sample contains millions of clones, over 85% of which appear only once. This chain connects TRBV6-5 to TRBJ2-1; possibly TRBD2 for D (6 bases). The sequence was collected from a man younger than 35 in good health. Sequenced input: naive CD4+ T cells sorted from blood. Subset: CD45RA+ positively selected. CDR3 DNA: TGTGCCAGCAGCCGGGGACTTTACAATGAGCAGTTCTTC. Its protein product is CASSRGLYNEQFF.